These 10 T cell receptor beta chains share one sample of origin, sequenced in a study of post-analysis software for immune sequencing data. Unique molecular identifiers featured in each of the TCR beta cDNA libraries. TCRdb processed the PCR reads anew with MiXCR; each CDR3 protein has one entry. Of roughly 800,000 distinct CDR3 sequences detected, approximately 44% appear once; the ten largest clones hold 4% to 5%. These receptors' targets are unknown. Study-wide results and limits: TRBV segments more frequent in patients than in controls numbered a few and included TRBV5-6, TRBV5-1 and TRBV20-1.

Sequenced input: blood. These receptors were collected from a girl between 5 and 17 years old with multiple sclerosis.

The CDR3 is CASSPAGETDTQYF. CDR3 in DNA: TGTGCCAGCAGCCCAGCGGGAGAGACAGATACGCAGTATTTT. The rearrangement joins TRBV12-3 or TRBV12-4 to TRBJ2-3, with 8 bases aligning to TRBD2. Trimming took 6 bases from V and 3 from J; bases not matched to a gene: 5. The CDR3 consists of 14 residues.

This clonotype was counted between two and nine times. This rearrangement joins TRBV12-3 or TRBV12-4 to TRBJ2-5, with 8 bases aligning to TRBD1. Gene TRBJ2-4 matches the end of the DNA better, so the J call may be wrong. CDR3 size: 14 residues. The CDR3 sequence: CASSFGTGKNIQYF. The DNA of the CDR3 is TGTGCCAGCAGTTTTGGGACAGGAAAAAACATTCAGTACTTC.

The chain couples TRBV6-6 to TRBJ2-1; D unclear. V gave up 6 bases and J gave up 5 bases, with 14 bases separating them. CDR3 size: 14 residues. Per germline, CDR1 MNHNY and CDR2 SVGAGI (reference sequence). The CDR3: CASSPAWANNEQFF. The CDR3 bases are TGTGCCAGCAGCCCCGCGTGGGCGAACAATGAGCAGTTCTTC.

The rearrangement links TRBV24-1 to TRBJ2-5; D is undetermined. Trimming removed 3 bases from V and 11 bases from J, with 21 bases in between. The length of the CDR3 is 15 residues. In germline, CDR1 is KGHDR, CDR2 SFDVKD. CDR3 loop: CATSDTRADTVGQYF. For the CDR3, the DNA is TGTGCCACCAGTGATACGCGCGCTGACACTGTAGGGCAGTACTTC.

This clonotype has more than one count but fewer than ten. The CDR3: CATARDWQTYEQYF. CDR3 nucleotide sequence: TGTGCCACCGCACGGGACTGGCAAACTTACGAGCAGTACTTC. The chain combines TRBV15 with TRBJ2-7, with D maybe TRBD2 (6 bases). V gave up 8 bases and J gave up 4 bases, with 18 bases separating them. The CDR3 is 14 residues long. From germline, CDR1 is LNHNV and CDR2 YYDKDF (reference sequence).

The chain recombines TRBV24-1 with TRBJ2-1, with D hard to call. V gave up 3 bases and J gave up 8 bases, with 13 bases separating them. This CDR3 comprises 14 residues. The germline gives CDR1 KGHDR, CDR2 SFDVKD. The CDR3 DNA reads TGTGCCACCAGTGATCCCAGACATATCGATGAGCAGTTCTTC. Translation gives CATSDPRHIDEQFF.

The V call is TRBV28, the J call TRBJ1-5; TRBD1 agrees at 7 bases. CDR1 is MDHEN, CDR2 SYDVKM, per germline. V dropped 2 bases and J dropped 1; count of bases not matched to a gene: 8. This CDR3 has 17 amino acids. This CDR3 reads CASSLIRQGLSNQPQHF. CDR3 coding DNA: TGTGCCAGCAGTTTAATCAGACAGGGCTTGAGCAATCAGCCCCAGCATTTT.

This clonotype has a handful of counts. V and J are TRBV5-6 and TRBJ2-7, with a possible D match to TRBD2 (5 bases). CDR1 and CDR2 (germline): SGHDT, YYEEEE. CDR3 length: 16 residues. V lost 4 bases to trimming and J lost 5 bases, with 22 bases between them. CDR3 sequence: CASSLRNLLPGDEQYF. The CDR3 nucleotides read TGTGCCAGCAGCCTCCGAAATTTACTACCCGGGGACGAGCAGTACTTC.

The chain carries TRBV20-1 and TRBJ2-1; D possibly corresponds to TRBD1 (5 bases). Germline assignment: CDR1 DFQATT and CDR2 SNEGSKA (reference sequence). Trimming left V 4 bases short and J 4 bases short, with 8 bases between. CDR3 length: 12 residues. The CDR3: CSATDSYNEQFF. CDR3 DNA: TGCAGTGCTACCGACAGTTACAATGAGCAGTTCTTC.

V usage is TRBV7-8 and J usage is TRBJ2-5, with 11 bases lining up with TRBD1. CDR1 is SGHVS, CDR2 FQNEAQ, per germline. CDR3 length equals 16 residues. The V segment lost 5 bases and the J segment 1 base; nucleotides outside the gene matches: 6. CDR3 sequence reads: CASSTRTGGLQETQYF. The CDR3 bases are TGTGCCAGCAGCACCCGGACAGGGGGCCTCCAAGAGACCCAGTACTTC.